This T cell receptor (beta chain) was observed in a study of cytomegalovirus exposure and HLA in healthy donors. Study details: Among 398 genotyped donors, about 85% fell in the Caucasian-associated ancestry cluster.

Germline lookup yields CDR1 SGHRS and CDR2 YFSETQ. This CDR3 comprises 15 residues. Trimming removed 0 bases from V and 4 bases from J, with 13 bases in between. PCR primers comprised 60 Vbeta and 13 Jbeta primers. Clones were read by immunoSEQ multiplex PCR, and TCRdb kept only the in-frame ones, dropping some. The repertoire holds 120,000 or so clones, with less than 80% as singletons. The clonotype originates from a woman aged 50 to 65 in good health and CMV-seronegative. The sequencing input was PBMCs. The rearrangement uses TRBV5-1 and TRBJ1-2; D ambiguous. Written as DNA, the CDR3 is TGCGCCAGCAGCTTGGGCGTTGGTCGAGTCTATGGCTACACCTTC. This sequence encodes CASSLGVGRVYGYTF.